This TCR beta chain emerged from a study of regulatory T cells in long-lasting Graves disease. Stated time point: newly diagnosed GD, antithyroid drugs for less than 3 months. PBMCs were the source of the RNA used for TCR sequencing. The germline V gene encodes CDR1 SQVTM and CDR2 ANQGSEA. Trimming shortened V by 5 bases and J by 4 bases, and 13 bases separated the two germline ends. The CDR3 contains 13 residues. In the case of this clonotype: A clone one base away is much larger, so this may be a read error. In this CDR3 the conserved last residue, phenylalanine or tryptophan, is missing, so a read error is likely.

Arm-PCR of CDR3 regions and iRepertoire HTBI primers were the basis on which TCR beta libraries were built. TCRdb fed the multiplex PCR reads into MiXCR, producing one record per CDR3 protein. Of 450,000 to 600,000 distinct CDR3 sequences in the sample, about 13% were seen once. This sample also belongs to another study, concerning T cells in Graves' hyperthyroidism and ophthalmopathy.

Sequenced material: peripheral blood mononuclear cells (PBMCs), taken at new diagnosis, from a patient treated with antithyroid drugs. The receptor comes from a man younger than 40 with Graves disease. The chain joins TRBV29-1 to TRBJ2-3, with a tentative D call TRBD2 (5 bases). In DNA, the CDR3 is TGCAGCGTTCACCTACCGGAGGCAGATACGCAGTATTCT. It codes for CSVHLPEADTQYS.